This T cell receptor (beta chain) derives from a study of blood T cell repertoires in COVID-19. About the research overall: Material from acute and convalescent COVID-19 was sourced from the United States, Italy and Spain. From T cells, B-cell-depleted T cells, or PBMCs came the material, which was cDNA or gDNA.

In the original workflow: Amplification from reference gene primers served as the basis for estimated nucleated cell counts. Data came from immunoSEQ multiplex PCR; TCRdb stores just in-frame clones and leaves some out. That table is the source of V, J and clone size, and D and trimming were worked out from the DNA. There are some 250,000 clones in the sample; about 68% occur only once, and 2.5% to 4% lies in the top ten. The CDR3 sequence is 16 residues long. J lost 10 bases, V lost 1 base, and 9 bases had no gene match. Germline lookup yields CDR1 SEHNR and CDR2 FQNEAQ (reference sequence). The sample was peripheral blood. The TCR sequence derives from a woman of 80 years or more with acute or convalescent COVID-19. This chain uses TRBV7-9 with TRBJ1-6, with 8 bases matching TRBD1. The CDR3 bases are TGTGCCAGCAGCTTAGATTCACCGACAGGGGTATCACCCCTCCACTTT. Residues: CASSLDSPTGVSPLHF. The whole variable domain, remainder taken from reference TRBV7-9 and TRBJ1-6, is DTGVSQNPRHKITKRGQNVTFRCDPISEHNRLYWYRQTLGQGPEFLTYFQNEAQLEKSRLLSDRFSAERPKGSFSTLEIQRTEQGDSAMYLCASSLDSPTGVSPLHFGNGTRLTVT.